This T cell receptor beta chain was documented in a study of blood T cell repertoires in COVID-19. Trimming removed 4 bases from V and 4 bases from J, with 10 bases in between. Germline CDR1 and CDR2: MNHEY and SVGAGI. The CDR3 has 13 amino acids. The data were produced by immunoSEQ multiplex PCR, yet TCRdb's version contains in-frame clones alone and is incomplete. The sample consists of 250,000 or so clones, 85% of them appearing once. Participants were placed into cohorts based on the clinical history they reported. The study recruited exposed participants who had met a COVID-19 case within 2 weeks before entry. This clone was found once.

The sequenced sample was PBMCs or T cells enriched from blood (not recorded which). This receptor was identified in a woman between 50 and 59 years old who had been exposed to COVID-19. This chain connects TRBV6-5 to TRBJ1-1; no firm D call. The chain's CDR3 is CASSWREGTEAFF. CDR3 DNA sequence: TGTGCCAGCAGTTGGCGAGAGGGCACTGAAGCTTTCTTT.